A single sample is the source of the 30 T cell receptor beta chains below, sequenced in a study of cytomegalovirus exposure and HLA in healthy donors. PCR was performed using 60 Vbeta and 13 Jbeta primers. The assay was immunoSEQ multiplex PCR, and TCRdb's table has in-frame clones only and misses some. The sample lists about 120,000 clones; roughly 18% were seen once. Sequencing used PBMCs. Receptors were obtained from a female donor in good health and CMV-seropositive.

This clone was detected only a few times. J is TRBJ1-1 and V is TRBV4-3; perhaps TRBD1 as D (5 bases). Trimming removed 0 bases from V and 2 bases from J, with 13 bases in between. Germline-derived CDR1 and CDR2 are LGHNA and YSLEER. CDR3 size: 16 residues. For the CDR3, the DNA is TGCGCCAGCAGCCAAGACTCTTGGGGGGGAAACACTGAAGCTTTCTTT. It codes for CASSQDSWGGNTEAFF.

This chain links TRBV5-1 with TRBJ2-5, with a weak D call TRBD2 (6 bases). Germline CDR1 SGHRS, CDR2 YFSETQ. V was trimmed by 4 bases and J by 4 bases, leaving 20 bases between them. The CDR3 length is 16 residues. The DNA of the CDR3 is TGCGCCAGCAGCATTGTAGCGGTTGTAGGTAGAGAGACCCAGTACTTC. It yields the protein CASSIVAVVGRETQYF.

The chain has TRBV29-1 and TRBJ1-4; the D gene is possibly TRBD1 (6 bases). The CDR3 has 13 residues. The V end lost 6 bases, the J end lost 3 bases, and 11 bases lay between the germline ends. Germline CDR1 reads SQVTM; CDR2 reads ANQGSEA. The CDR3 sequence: CSVGGLSNEKLFF. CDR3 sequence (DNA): TGCAGCGTCGGGGGGCTGTCTAATGAAAAACTGTTTTTT.

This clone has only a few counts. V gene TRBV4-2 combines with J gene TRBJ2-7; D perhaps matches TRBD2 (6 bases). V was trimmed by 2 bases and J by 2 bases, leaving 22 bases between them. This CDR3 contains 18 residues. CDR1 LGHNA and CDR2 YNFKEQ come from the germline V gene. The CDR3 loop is CASSQQSRPTGGPYEQYF. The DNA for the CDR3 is TGTGCCAGCAGCCAACAAAGCCGACCCACCGGGGGACCCTACGAGCAGTACTTC.

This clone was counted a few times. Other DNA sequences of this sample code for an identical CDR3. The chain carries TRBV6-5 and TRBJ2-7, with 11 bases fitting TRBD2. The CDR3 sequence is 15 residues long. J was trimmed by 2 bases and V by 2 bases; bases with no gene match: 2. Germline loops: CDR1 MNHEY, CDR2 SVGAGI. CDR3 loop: CASSYGTSGTYEQYF. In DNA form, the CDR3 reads TGTGCCAGCAGTTACGGGACTAGCGGCACCTACGAGCAGTACTTC.

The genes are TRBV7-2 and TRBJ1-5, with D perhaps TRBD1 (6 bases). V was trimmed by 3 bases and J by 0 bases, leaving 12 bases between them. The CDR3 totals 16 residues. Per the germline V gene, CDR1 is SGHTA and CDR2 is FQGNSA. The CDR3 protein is CASSFGGQYSNQPQHF. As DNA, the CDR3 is TGTGCCAGCAGCTTTGGAGGACAGTATAGCAATCAGCCCCAGCATTTT.

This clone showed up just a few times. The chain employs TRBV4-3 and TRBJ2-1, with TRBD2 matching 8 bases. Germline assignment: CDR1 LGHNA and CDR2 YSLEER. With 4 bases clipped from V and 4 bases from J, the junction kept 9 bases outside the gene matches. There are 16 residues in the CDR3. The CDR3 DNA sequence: TGCGCCAGCAGCCGGAGCGGCCAGCGGGGGTACAATGAGCAGTTCTTC. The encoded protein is CASSRSGQRGYNEQFF.

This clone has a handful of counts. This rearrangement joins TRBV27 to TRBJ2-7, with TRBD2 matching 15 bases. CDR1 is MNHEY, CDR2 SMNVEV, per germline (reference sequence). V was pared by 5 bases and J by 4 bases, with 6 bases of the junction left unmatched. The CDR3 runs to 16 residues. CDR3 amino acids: CASSGGLAGGTYEQYF. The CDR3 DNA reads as TGTGCCAGCAGTGGTGGACTAGCGGGAGGGACGTACGAGCAGTACTTC.

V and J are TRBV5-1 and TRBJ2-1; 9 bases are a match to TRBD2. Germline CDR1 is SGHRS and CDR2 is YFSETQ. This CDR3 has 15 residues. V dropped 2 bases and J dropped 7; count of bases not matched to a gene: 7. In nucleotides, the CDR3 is TGCGCCAGCAGCTTTTGGACTAGCGACGAGAATGAGCAGTTCTTC. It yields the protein CASSFWTSDENEQFF.

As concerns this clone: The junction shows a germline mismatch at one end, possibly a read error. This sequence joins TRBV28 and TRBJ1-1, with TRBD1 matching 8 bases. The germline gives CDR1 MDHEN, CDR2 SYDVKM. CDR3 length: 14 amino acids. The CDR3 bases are TGTGCCAGCAGTTTCCGGACAGGGAACTCTGAAGCTTTCTTT. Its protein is CASSFRTGNSEAFF.

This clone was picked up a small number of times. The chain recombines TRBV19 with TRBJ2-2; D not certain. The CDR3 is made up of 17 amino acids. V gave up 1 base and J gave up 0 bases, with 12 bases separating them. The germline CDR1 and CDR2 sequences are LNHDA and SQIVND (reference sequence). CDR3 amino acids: CASSIGRLSSNTGELFF. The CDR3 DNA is TGTGCCAGTAGTATAGGCAGGTTGTCTTCGAACACCGGGGAGCTGTTTTTT.

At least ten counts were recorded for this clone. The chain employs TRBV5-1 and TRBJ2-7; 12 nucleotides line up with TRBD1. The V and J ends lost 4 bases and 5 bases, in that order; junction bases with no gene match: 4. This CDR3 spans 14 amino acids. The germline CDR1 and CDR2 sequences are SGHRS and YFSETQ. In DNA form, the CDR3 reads TGCGCCAGCAGCATCCGGGACAGGGGGCACGAGCAGTACTTC. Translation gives CASSIRDRGHEQYF.

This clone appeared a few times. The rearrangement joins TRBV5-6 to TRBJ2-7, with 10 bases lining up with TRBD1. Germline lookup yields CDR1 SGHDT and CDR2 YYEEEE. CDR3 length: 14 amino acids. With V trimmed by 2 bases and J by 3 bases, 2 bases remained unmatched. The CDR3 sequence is CASSFGTGDYEQYF. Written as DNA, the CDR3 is TGTGCCAGCAGCTTCGGGACAGGGGACTACGAGCAGTACTTC.

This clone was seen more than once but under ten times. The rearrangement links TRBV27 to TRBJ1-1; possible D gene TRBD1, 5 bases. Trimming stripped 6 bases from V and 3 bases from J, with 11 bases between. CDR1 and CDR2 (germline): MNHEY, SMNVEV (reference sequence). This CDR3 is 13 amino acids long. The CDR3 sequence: CASSTTVDTEAFF. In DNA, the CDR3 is TGTGCCAGCAGCACGACAGTAGACACTGAAGCTTTCTTT.

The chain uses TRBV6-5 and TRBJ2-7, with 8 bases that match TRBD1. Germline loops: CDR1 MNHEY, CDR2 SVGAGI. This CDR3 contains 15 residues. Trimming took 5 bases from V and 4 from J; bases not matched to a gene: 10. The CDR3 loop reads CASSVTGQGSYEQYF. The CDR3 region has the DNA TGTGCCAGCAGTGTAACTGGACAGGGATCATACGAGCAGTACTTC.

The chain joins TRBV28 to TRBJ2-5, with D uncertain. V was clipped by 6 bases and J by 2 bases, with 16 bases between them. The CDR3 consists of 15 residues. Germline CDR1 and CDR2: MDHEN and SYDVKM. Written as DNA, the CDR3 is TGTGCCAGCAGCCTCGTGGAGCGAGCTCAAGAGACCCAGTACTTC. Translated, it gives CASSLVERAQETQYF.

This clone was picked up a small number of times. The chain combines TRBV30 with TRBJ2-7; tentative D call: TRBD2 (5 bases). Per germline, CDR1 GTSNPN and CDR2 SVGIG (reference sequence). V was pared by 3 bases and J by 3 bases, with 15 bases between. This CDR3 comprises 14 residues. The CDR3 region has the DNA TGTGCCTGGAGGGATCCCAGCGGCAACTACGAGCAGTACTTC. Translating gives CAWRDPSGNYEQYF.

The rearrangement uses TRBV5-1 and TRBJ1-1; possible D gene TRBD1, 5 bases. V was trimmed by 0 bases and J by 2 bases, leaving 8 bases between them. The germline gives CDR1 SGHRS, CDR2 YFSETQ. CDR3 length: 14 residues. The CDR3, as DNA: TGCGCCAGCAGCTTGGTCGGGGGTAACACTGAAGCTTTCTTT. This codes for CASSLVGGNTEAFF.

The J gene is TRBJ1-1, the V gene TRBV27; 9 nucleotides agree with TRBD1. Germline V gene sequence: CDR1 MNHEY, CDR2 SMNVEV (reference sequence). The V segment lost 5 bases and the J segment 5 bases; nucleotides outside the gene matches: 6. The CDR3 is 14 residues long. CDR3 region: CASSVGQGWTEAFF. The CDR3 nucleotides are TGTGCCAGCAGTGTCGGACAGGGGTGGACTGAAGCTTTCTTT.

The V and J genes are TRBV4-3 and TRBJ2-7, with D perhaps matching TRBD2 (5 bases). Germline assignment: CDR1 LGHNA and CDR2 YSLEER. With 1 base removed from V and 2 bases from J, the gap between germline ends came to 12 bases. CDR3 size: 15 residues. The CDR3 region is CASSQVIAPTYEQYF. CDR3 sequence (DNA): TGCGCCAGCAGCCAAGTAATAGCGCCCACCTACGAGCAGTACTTC.

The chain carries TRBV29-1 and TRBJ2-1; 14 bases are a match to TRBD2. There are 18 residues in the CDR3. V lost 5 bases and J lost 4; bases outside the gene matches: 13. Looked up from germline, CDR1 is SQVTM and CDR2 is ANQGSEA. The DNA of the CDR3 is TGCAGCGTTTCCGGACCGGGGACTAGCGGGAGAGGGTACAATGAGCAGTTCTTC. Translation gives CSVSGPGTSGRGYNEQFF.

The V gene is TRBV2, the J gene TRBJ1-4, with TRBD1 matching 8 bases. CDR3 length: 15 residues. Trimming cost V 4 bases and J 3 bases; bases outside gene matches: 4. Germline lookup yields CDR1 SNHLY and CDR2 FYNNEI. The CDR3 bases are TGTGCCAGCAGTGCTCAGGGGGCGGCTAATGAAAAACTGTTTTTT. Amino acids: CASSAQGAANEKLFF.

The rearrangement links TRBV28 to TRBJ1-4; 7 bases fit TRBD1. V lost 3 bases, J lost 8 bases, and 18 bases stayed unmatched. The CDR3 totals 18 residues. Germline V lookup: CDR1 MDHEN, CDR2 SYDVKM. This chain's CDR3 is CASSFFRGRTEALEKLFF. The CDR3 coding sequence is TGTGCCAGCAGTTTTTTCAGGGGGAGGACGGAGGCTTTGGAAAAACTGTTTTTT. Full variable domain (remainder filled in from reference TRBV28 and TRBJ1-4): DVKVTQSSRYLVKRTGEKVFLECVQDMDHENMFWYRQDPGLGLRLIYFSYDVKMKEKGDIPEGYSVSREKKERFSLILESASTNQTSMYLCASSFFRGRTEALEKLFFGSGTQLSVL.

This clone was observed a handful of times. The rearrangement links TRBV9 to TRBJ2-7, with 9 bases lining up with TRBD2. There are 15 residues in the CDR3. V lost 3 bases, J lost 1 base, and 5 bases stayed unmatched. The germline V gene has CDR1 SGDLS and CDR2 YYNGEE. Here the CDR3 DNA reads TGTGCCAGCAGCGCAACTCTAGCGGGATCCTACGAGCAGTACTTC. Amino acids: CASSATLAGSYEQYF.

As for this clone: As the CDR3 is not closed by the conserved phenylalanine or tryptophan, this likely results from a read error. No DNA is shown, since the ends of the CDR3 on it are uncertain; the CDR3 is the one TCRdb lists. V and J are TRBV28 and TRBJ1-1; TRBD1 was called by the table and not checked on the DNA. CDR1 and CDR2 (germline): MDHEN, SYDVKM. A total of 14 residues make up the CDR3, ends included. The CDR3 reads CASTERSDRTPLRV.

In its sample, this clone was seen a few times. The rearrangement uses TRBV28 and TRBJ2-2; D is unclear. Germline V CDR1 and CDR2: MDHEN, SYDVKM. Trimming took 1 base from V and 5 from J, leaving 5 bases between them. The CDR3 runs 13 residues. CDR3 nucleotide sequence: TGTGCCAGCAGTTTATTCACAACCGGGGAGCTGTTTTTT. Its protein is CASSLFTTGELFF.

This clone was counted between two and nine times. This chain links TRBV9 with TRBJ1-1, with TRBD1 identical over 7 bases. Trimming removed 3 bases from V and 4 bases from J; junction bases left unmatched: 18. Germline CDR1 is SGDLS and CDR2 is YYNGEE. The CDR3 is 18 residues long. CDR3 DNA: TGTGCCAGCAGCGCACGGGACAGCCTCCAGTTTCTGGCCACTGAAGCTTTCTTT. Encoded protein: CASSARDSLQFLATEAFF.

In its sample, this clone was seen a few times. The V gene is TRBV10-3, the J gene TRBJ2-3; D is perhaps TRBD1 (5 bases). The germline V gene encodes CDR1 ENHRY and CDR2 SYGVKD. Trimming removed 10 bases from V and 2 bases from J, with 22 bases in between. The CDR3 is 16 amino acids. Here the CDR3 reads CATTERDSTLTDTQYF. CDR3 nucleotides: TGTGCCACCACCGAACGCGACAGCACTCTCACAGATACGCAGTATTTT.

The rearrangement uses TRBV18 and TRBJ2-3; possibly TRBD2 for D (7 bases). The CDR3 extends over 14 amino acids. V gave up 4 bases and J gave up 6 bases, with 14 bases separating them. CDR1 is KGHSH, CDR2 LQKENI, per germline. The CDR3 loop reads CASSLERGGDTQYF. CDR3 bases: TGTGCCAGCTCACTTGAGCGCGGGGGCGATACGCAGTATTTT.

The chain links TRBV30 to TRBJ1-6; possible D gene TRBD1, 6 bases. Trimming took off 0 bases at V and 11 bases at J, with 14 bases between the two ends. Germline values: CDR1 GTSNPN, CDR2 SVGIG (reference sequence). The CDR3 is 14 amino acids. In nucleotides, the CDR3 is TGTGCCTGGAGTGTACGGACAGCAAGCGCACCCCTCCACTTT. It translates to CAWSVRTASAPLHF.